These T cell receptor beta chains were read from a single sample in a study of radiation and T cells in renal cell carcinoma. Profiling relied on immunoSEQ multiplex PCR, and the TCRdb table lists in-frame clones only, not all of them. The sample includes 70,000 or so clones, 82% of them seen just once. The source material was blood, sampled from a patient whose treatment included radiotherapy and nephrectomy. The origin of the receptors is a man aged 55 to 69 with renal cell carcinoma. Both conserved end residues are trimmed from each CDR3.

J gene | V gene | CDR3 protein
TRBJ2-1 | TRBV27 | ASSLGTSYNEQF
TRBJ1-1 | TRBV7-9 | ASSLNSPNTEAF
TRBJ2-3 | TRBV27 | ASRLSIITDTQY
TRBJ1-3 | TRBV6-5 | AVGIPNISGNTIY
TRBJ2-3 | TRBV5-1 | ASSSVLAGGLDTQY
TRBJ2-1 | TRBV11-2 | ASSPRLRAGYNEQF
TRBJ2-5 | TRBV5-1 | ASSLELAGETQY
TRBJ2-2 | TRBV29-1 | SVVDRENTGELF
TRBJ1-1 | TRBV28 | ASTQNTEAF
TRBJ2-2 | TRBV6-5 | ASAGTSRYTGELF
TRBJ2-7 | TRBV19 | ASSQVRHEQY
TRBJ1-1 | TRBV4-1 | ASSHGWGGGNTEAF
TRBJ2-7 | TRBV10-1 | ASSLGRGYEQY
TRBJ2-7 | TRBV29-1 | SARASAGEQY
TRBJ1-4 | TRBV11-2 | ASERANEKLF
TRBJ1-5 | TRBV6-6 | ASSSAGVSNQPQH
TRBJ2-7 | TRBV5-6 | ASSFGGQGFHEQY
TRBJ1-5 | TRBV19 | ASSRDRASNQPQH
TRBJ2-7 | TRBV5-1 | ASSLDAVGYYEQY
TRBJ1-1 | TRBV6-1 | ASCIYQGEAF
TRBJ1-1 | TRBV29-1 | SAGTGGNTEAF
TRBJ2-1 | TRBV9 | ASSPRVGGDEQF
TRBJ1-5 | TRBV6-7 | ASSWGGNQPQH
TRBJ2-3 | TRBV18 | ASSPQTGGLGSDTQY
TRBJ2-1 | TRBV5-6 | ASSTGLAASYNEQF
TRBJ1-3 | TRBV5-4 | ASSIRDRGNIGNTIY
TRBJ1-5 | TRBV6-1 | ASSVRLPSSNQPQH
TRBJ2-5 | TRBV10-3 | AISQVLAGGPGETQY
TRBJ1-3 | TRBV19 | ASSGTVRNTIY
TRBJ2-7 | TRBV27 | ASSLNRGYEQY
TRBJ2-4 | TRBV11-2 | ASSSPTGGTNIQY
TRBJ2-5 | TRBV21-1 | ASSPLGKETQY
TRBJ2-7 | TRBV19 | ASSARDGSSYEQY
TRBJ1-1 | TRBV30 | AWEGAKARGAF
TRBJ2-7 | TRBV19 | ASSSPAGGSDEQY
TRBJ1-2 | TRBV19 | ASSGPVHWGYGYT
TRBJ2-3 | TRBV6-1 | ASSSTGLGTDTQY
TRBJ2-5 | TRBV5-6 | ASSRYRGLETQY
TRBJ1-5 | TRBV4-2 | ASSQDRGDQPQH
TRBJ2-1 | TRBV5-1 | ASSLAVGGDEQF
TRBJ2-1 | TRBV29-1 | SGAGQGPQQF
TRBJ2-3 | TRBV4-1 | ASSQDPARGGTDTQY
TRBJ1-1 | TRBV7-3 | ASSSLVRTEAF
TRBJ2-3 | TRBV4-2 | ASSQDISGRAYTQY